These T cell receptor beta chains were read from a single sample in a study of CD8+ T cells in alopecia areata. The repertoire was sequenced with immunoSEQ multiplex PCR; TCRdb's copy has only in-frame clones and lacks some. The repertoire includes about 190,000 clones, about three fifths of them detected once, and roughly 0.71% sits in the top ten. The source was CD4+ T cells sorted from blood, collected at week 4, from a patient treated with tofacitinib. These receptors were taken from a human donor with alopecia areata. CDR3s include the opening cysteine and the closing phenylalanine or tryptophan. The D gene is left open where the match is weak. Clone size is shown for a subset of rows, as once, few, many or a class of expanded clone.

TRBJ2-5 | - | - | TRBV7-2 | TGTGCCAGCAGCTTGATAGTCGAGTGGGAGACCCAGTACTTC | CASSLIVEWETQYF
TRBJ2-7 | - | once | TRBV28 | TGTGCCAGCAGTTTATTGGGGGGCTACGAGCAGTACTTC | CASSLLGGYEQYF
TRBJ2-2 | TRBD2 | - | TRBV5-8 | TGTGCCAGCAGCTTGCTCAGCGGGAGGCCAACCGGGGAGCTGTTTTTT | CASSLLSGRPTGELFF
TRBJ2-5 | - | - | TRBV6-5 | TGTGCCAGCAGTCCAAGGCGTTTAAAGGAGGAGACCCAGTACTTC | CASSPRRLKEETQYF
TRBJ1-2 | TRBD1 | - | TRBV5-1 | TGCGCCAGCAGCTTGGGTGACAGGGCTCATGGCTACACCTTC | CASSLGDRAHGYTF
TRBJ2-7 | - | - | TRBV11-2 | TGTGCCAGCAGCTTGAAGCCCCTCGAGCAGTACTTC | CASSLKPLEQYF
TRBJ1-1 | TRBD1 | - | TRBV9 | TGTGCCAGCAGCGTAGCTTCGGGACAGGGTAGGATCGGCACTGAAGCTTTCTTT | CASSVASGQGRIGTEAFF
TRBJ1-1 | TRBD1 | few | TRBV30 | TGTGCCTGGAAAACGGGACAGCAGAACACTGAAGCTTTCTTT | CAWKTGQQNTEAFF
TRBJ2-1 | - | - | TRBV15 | TGTGCCACCAGCAGAGTACGGGGGTTCGACTACAATGAGCAGTTCTTC | CATSRVRGFDYNEQFF
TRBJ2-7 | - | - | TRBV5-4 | TGTGCCAGCAGCTTAATCGGCGGCTCCTACGAGCAGTACTTC | CASSLIGGSYEQYF
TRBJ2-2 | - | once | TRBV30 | TGTGCCTGGCGTGCCCAGTCGAACACCGGGGAGCTGTTTTTT | CAWRAQSNTGELFF
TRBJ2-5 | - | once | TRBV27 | TGTGCCAGCAGTTTCGGGTACCAAGAGACCCAGTACTTC | CASSFGYQETQYF
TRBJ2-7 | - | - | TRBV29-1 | TGCAGCGTTGAAACACAGGCCTACGAGCAGTACTTC | CSVETQAYEQYF
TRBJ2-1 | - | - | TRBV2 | TGTGCCAGCGGTAGGATGGGGTCCTACAATGAGCAGTTCTTC | CASGRMGSYNEQFF
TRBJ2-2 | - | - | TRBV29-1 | TGCAGCGTTGAGGGATGGACTCCGAACACCGGGGAGCCGTTTTTT | CSVEGWTPNTGEPFF
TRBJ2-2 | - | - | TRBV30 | TGTGCCTGGACAACACAGGGTTCGGAGCTGTTTTTT | CAWTTQGSELFF
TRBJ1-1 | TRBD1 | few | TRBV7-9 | TGTGCCAGCAGCACGGGACAGGGGGACACTGAAGCTTTCTTT | CASSTGQGDTEAFF
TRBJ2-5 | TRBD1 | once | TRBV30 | TGTGCTGGGACAGGAGGGGAGACCCAGTACTTC | CAGTGGETQYF
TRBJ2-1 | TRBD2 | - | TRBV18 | TGTGCCAGCTCACCACGAACGGGAGGAGGGAATGAGCAGTTCTTC | CASSPRTGGGNEQFF
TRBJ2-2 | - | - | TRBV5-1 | TGCGCCAGCAGCCTGGGACATATGAACACCGGGGAGCTGTTTTTT | CASSLGHMNTGELFF
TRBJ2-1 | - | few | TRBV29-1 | TGCAGCGTTGGCCCCGCTCACAATGAGCAGTTCTTC | CSVGPAHNEQFF
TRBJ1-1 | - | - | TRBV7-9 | TGTGCCAGCAGCTTACAAGGTCCTGAAGCTTTCTTT | CASSLQGPEAFF
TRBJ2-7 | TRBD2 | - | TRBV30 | TGTGCCTGGAGTCCCCTCTCTAGCGGGAGCTCCTACGAGCAGTACTTC | CAWSPLSSGSSYEQYF
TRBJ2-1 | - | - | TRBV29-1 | TGCAGCGTTGAAGACGCGCCTCCGTTCTTC | CSVEDAPPFF
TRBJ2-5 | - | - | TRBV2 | TGTGCCAGCAGTAAAGTACAGGGTTTCGGAGAGACCCAGTACTTC | CASSKVQGFGETQYF
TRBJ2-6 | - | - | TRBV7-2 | TGTGCCAGCAGCTTGAGGGGCCCCGGGGCCAACGTCCTGACTTTC | CASSLRGPGANVLTF
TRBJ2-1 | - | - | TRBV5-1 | TGCGCCAGCAGCTTGGATCGGGCCTACAATGAGCAGTTCTTC | CASSLDRAYNEQFF
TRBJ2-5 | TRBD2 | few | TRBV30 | TGTGCCTGGAGCCGACTAGCGGGGCTCCTTGGGCAGGAGACCCAGTACTTC | CAWSRLAGLLGQETQYF
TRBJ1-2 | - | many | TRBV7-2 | TGTGCCAGCAGCTTAGCGCTTACAGCCTATGGCTACACCTTC | CASSLALTAYGYTF
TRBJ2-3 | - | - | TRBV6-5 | TGTGCCAGCAGTGTATCAGATACGCAGTATTTT | CASSVSDTQYF
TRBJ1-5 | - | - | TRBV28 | TGTGCCAGCAGCTCGGACGGATTTAGCAATCAGCCCCAGCATTTT | CASSSDGFSNQPQHF
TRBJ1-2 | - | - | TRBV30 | TGTGCCTGGATAATAACATCCGGAGATGGCTACACCTTC | CAWIITSGDGYTF
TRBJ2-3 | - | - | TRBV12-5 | TGTGCTAGTGGTTCCGGAGCAGCAGATACGCAGTATTTT | CASGSGAADTQYF
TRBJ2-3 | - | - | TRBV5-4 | TGTGCCAGCACCCTAGGGGGACGCGACACAGATACGCAGTATTTT | CASTLGGRDTDTQYF
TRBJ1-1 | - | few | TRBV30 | TGTGCCTGGAGTCGCCGGGGGAGCACTGAAGCTTTCTTT | CAWSRRGSTEAFF
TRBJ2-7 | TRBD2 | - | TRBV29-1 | TGCAGCGTGGGACTAGCGGACGAGCAGTACTTC | CSVGLADEQYF
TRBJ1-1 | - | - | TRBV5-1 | TGCGCCAGCAGCTTGAACGGAGGAAACACTGAAGCTTTCTTT | CASSLNGGNTEAFF
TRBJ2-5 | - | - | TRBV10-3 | TGTGCCATCAGGGCATCGGATCAAGAGACCCAGTACTTC | CAIRASDQETQYF
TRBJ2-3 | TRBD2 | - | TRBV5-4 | TGTGCCAGCAGCCTAGCGGGAGACACAGATACGCAGTATTTT | CASSLAGDTDTQYF
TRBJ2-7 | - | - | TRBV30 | TGTGCCTGGAGCGCCGGTAGATACGAGCAGTACTTC | CAWSAGRYEQYF
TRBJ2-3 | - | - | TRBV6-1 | TGTGCCAGCATGACAGTTGATACGCAGTATTTT | CASMTVDTQYF
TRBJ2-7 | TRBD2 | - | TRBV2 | TGTGCCAGCAGAACCACTAGCGGATCCTACGAGCAGTACTTC | CASRTTSGSYEQYF
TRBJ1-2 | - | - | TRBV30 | TGTGCCTGGAGTATATGGGGGGGACGCTACACCTTC | CAWSIWGGRYTF
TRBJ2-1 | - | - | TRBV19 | TGTGCCAGTAGTAACCCCCGTCCTAGGGCCGGGTCCTACAATGAGCAGTTCTTC | CASSNPRPRAGSYNEQFF
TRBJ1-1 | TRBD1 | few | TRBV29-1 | TGCAGCGTTGACCCGACAGGGTCGGACACTGAAGCTTTCTTT | CSVDPTGSDTEAFF
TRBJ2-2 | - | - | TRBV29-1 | TGCAGCGTAGAGAACGGGGAGCTGTTTTTT | CSVENGELFF
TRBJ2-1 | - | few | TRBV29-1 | TGCAGCGTTGATGGGGGACTTTCCCTGGAGCAGTTCTTC | CSVDGGLSLEQFF